A selection of T cell receptor beta chains follows, all from one sample in a study of shared clonotypes between healthy human individuals. Clones were read by immunoSEQ multiplex PCR, and TCRdb kept only the in-frame ones, dropping some. This table has some 500,000 clones, almost 97% appearing once. The sequencing input was naive CD4+ T cells sorted from blood. The receptors were gathered from a woman aged 25 to 39 in good health. Both conserved end residues are part of each CDR3. The order of the fields is J gene, clone size, V gene, D gene, CDR3 protein, CDR3 DNA. D genes are given only for firm matches. Where a row states a size, it is once, few, many or the class of an expanded clone; other rows omit it.

TRBJ2-1 | - | TRBV18 | TRBD2 | CASSPILAGGGNEQFF | TGTGCCAGCTCACCAATCCTAGCGGGAGGGGGTAATGAGCAGTTCTTC
TRBJ1-1 | - | TRBV15 | - | CATSPTGLRRNTEAFF | TGTGCCACCAGCCCCACGGGGCTCCGAAGGAACACTGAAGCTTTCTTT
TRBJ2-5 | - | TRBV7-8 | TRBD2 | CASSLALAGLQTQYF | TGTGCCAGCAGCTTAGCACTAGCGGGACTCCAGACCCAGTACTTC
TRBJ2-3 | - | TRBV10-2 | TRBD2 | CASVRLAGGDTDTQYF | TGCGCCAGCGTCCGTCTAGCGGGAGGGGACACAGATACGCAGTATTTT
TRBJ2-5 | - | TRBV19 | - | CASSMFPQETQYF | TGTGCCAGTAGTATGTTTCCCCAAGAGACCCAGTACTTC
TRBJ1-2 | - | TRBV5-1 | TRBD1 | CASSSDRVYGYTF | TGCGCCAGCAGCTCTGACAGGGTCTATGGCTACACCTTC
TRBJ2-6 | - | TRBV7-9 | - | CASSLDDQTNVLTF | TGTGCCAGCAGCTTAGACGACCAAACCAACGTCCTGACTTTC
TRBJ2-2 | - | TRBV15 | TRBD2 | CATSRDRSSGITGELFF | TGTGCCACCAGCAGAGATCGGTCTAGCGGGATTACCGGGGAGCTGTTTTTT
TRBJ1-4 | - | TRBV5-1 | TRBD1 | CASSPGTGTNEKLFF | TGCGCCAGCAGCCCCGGGACAGGGACTAATGAAAAACTGTTTTTT
TRBJ1-5 | - | TRBV10-1 | - | CASRGVLCSNQPQHF | TGCGCCAGCAGGGGGGTTCTGTGTAGCAATCAGCCCCAGCATTTT
TRBJ2-1 | - | TRBV6-5 | - | CASRDPRTYEQFF | TGTGCCAGCAGGGACCCCCGAACGTATGAGCAGTTCTTC
TRBJ2-1 | - | TRBV28 | - | CASSLGTDYNEQFF | TGTGCCAGCAGTTTAGGGACGGACTACAATGAGCAGTTCTTC
TRBJ2-5 | - | TRBV4-2 | - | CASSQGNQETQYF | TGTGCCAGCAGCCAAGGGAACCAAGAGACCCAGTACTTC
TRBJ2-2 | - | TRBV4-2 | TRBD1 | CASSTDREADRRELFF | TGTGCCAGCAGCACGGACAGGGAGGCCGACCGGCGGGAGCTGTTTTTT
TRBJ2-5 | - | TRBV4-2 | TRBD2 | CASSQRAGKAETQYF | TGTGCCAGCAGCCAGCGAGCGGGGAAGGCAGAGACCCAGTACTTC
TRBJ2-5 | - | TRBV5-1 | - | CASSLGAEQETQYF | TGCGCCAGCAGCTTGGGTGCGGAACAAGAGACCCAGTACTTC
TRBJ1-5 | - | TRBV27 | - | CASSPKAGLYQPQHF | TGTGCCAGCAGTCCCAAAGCGGGTCTGTACCAGCCCCAGCATTTT
TRBJ2-2 | - | TRBV9 | - | CASSVAANTGELFF | TGTGCCAGCAGCGTAGCTGCGAACACCGGGGAGCTGTTTTTT
TRBJ1-1 | - | TRBV5-4 | - | CASSLAGGAVTEAFF | TGTGCCAGCAGCTTGGCTGGGGGCGCCGTCACTGAAGCTTTCTTT
TRBJ2-1 | - | TRBV18 | - | CASSPYRRANEQFF | TGTGCCAGCTCACCTTACCGCCGGGCCAATGAGCAGTTCTTC
TRBJ1-2 | - | TRBV5-4 | - | CASSLFGTNYGYTF | TGTGCCAGCAGCTTATTCGGGACAAACTATGGCTACACCTTC
TRBJ2-7 | - | TRBV7-9 | - | CASSSGAYEQYF | TGTGCCAGCAGCTCAGGAGCCTACGAGCAGTACTTC
TRBJ2-5 | - | TRBV19 | TRBD1 | CASSIAGGSETQYF | TGTGCCAGTAGTATAGCAGGGGGCTCAGAGACCCAGTACTTC
TRBJ1-3 | - | TRBV19 | - | CASRTGATGNTIYF | TGTGCCAGTAGGACGGGGGCGACTGGAAACACCATATATTTT
TRBJ2-5 | - | TRBV11-2 | - | CASSRARERGQQYF | TGTGCCAGCAGCCGGGCCCGGGAGCGAGGTCAGCAGTACTTC
TRBJ2-5 | - | TRBV5-6 | TRBD1 | CASSLYNRGRLVTQYF | TGTGCCAGCAGTTTATACAACAGGGGGCGTTTGGTGACCCAGTACTTC
TRBJ2-5 | once | TRBV7-7 | TRBD2 | CASSFGTSGQETQYF | TGTGCCAGCAGCTTCGGGACTAGCGGACAAGAGACCCAGTACTTC
TRBJ2-3 | - | TRBV28 | TRBD2 | CASSSHPPSGRSTDTQYF | TGTGCCAGCAGCTCTCACCCCCCTAGCGGGAGGTCAACAGATACGCAGTATTTT
TRBJ1-2 | - | TRBV5-4 | - | CASSIDPDNYGYTF | TGTGCCAGCAGCATCGACCCGGATAACTATGGCTACACCTTC
TRBJ1-3 | - | TRBV27 | - | CASSDRFSGNTIYF | TGTGCCAGCAGTGACCGATTTTCTGGAAACACCATATATTTT
TRBJ2-2 | - | TRBV11-2 | - | CASSARLGTGELFF | TGTGCCAGCAGCGCCCGACTAGGAACCGGGGAGCTGTTTTTT
TRBJ2-1 | - | TRBV5-1 | TRBD2 | CASSRGLAGVDEQFF | TGCGCCAGCAGCCGGGGACTAGCGGGAGTTGATGAGCAGTTCTTC
TRBJ2-7 | - | TRBV2 | - | CASSEGGISYEQYF | TGTGCCAGCAGTGAAGGGGGCATATCCTACGAGCAGTACTTC
TRBJ2-7 | - | TRBV27 | TRBD2 | CASSSRASGIYEQYF | TGTGCCAGCAGTTCACGGGCTAGCGGGATCTACGAGCAGTACTTC
TRBJ2-1 | - | TRBV10-1 | - | CASSEGFSYNEQFF | TGCGCCAGCAGTGAGGGGTTCTCCTACAATGAGCAGTTCTTC
TRBJ1-5 | - | TRBV6-5 | - | CASSYGQHNQPQHF | TGTGCCAGCAGTTATGGACAGCACAATCAGCCCCAGCATTTT
TRBJ2-2 | - | TRBV6-1 | - | CASSEALQGVPGELFF | TGTGCCAGCAGTGAAGCGCTTCAAGGGGTTCCCGGGGAGCTGTTTTTT
TRBJ2-7 | - | TRBV2 | TRBD2 | CASSEVLAGGEQYF | TGTGCCAGCAGTGAGGTTCTAGCGGGAGGCGAGCAGTACTTC
TRBJ2-7 | - | TRBV7-9 | - | CASSKRSSYEQYF | TGTGCCAGCAGTAAGCGGAGCTCCTACGAGCAGTACTTC
TRBJ1-1 | - | TRBV6-1 | - | CASSEWGGLPTEAFF | TGTGCCAGCAGTGAATGGGGCGGGTTGCCCACTGAAGCTTTCTTT
TRBJ2-3 | - | TRBV19 | - | CASSIEYTDTQYF | TGTGCCAGTAGTATAGAGTACACAGATACGCAGTATTTT
TRBJ1-1 | - | TRBV29-1 | - | CSVNRERNTEAFF | TGCAGCGTTAACAGGGAGAGGAACACTGAAGCTTTCTTT
TRBJ1-2 | - | TRBV15 | - | CATSRAISSNYGYTF | TGTGCCACCAGCAGGGCCATCAGCTCTAACTATGGCTACACCTTC
TRBJ2-3 | - | TRBV29-1 | - | CSVTISGTQYF | TGCAGCGTCACGATAAGCGGCACGCAGTATTTT
TRBJ2-1 | - | TRBV9 | - | CASSPRPGSSYNEQFF | TGTGCCAGCAGCCCGCGTCCCGGGAGCTCCTACAATGAGCAGTTCTTC
TRBJ2-2 | - | TRBV28 | TRBD2 | CASSSTQTSGDTGELFF | TGTGCCAGCAGTTCTACACAGACTAGCGGGGATACCGGGGAGCTGTTTTTT
TRBJ1-1 | - | TRBV29-1 | - | CSVKPRELDTEAFF | TGCAGCGTGAAGCCGAGGGAATTGGACACTGAAGCTTTCTTT
TRBJ1-2 | - | TRBV19 | - | CASSKTESPYGYTF | TGTGCCAGTAGTAAGACGGAATCTCCCTATGGCTACACCTTC
TRBJ1-1 | - | TRBV9 | - | CASSVVVSNTEAFF | TGTGCCAGCAGCGTAGTGGTCTCGAACACTGAAGCTTTCTTT
TRBJ2-5 | - | TRBV28 | - | CASSPMPGPILEYF | TGTGCCAGCAGTCCTATGCCGGGCCCCATTCTGGAGTACTTC
TRBJ1-2 | - | TRBV5-8 | TRBD1 | CASSTGGYYGYTF | TGTGCCAGCAGCACAGGGGGTTATTATGGCTACACCTTC
TRBJ2-3 | - | TRBV5-4 | - | CAIGLGGRGGDTQYF | TGTGCCATCGGGTTGGGGGGTCGCGGAGGGGATACGCAGTATTTT
TRBJ1-2 | - | TRBV6-1 | - | CASSDGGARGYTF | TGTGCCAGCAGTGACGGGGGGGCCCGGGGCTACACCTTC